This TCR beta chain was recovered during a study of beta chain features in type 1 diabetes. This clone was detected only a few times. Expressed TCRB transcripts were sequenced, since all the RNA that had been isolated was reverse transcribed. Sequencing used immunoSEQ multiplex PCR; TCRdb keeps in-frame clones, though not all of them. The repertoire holds about 150,000 clones, less than 9.5% seen once, with approximately 2.3% in the top ten. Per the germline V gene, CDR1 is MGHRA and CDR2 is YSYEKL. The V and J ends lost 2 bases and 0 bases, in that order; junction bases with no gene match: 15. The CDR3 length is 19 residues.

The origin of this receptor is a woman aged 18-29 years in good health. The material sequenced was central memory CD4+ T cells from blood. The V and J genes are TRBV4-1 and TRBJ2-7; 8 nucleotides align to TRBD2. The CDR3, as DNA: TGCGCCAGCAGCCAAATCAAGGGACTAGGGAGGAAAAGCTCCTACGAGCAGTACTTC. Translation gives CASSQIKGLGRKSSYEQYF.